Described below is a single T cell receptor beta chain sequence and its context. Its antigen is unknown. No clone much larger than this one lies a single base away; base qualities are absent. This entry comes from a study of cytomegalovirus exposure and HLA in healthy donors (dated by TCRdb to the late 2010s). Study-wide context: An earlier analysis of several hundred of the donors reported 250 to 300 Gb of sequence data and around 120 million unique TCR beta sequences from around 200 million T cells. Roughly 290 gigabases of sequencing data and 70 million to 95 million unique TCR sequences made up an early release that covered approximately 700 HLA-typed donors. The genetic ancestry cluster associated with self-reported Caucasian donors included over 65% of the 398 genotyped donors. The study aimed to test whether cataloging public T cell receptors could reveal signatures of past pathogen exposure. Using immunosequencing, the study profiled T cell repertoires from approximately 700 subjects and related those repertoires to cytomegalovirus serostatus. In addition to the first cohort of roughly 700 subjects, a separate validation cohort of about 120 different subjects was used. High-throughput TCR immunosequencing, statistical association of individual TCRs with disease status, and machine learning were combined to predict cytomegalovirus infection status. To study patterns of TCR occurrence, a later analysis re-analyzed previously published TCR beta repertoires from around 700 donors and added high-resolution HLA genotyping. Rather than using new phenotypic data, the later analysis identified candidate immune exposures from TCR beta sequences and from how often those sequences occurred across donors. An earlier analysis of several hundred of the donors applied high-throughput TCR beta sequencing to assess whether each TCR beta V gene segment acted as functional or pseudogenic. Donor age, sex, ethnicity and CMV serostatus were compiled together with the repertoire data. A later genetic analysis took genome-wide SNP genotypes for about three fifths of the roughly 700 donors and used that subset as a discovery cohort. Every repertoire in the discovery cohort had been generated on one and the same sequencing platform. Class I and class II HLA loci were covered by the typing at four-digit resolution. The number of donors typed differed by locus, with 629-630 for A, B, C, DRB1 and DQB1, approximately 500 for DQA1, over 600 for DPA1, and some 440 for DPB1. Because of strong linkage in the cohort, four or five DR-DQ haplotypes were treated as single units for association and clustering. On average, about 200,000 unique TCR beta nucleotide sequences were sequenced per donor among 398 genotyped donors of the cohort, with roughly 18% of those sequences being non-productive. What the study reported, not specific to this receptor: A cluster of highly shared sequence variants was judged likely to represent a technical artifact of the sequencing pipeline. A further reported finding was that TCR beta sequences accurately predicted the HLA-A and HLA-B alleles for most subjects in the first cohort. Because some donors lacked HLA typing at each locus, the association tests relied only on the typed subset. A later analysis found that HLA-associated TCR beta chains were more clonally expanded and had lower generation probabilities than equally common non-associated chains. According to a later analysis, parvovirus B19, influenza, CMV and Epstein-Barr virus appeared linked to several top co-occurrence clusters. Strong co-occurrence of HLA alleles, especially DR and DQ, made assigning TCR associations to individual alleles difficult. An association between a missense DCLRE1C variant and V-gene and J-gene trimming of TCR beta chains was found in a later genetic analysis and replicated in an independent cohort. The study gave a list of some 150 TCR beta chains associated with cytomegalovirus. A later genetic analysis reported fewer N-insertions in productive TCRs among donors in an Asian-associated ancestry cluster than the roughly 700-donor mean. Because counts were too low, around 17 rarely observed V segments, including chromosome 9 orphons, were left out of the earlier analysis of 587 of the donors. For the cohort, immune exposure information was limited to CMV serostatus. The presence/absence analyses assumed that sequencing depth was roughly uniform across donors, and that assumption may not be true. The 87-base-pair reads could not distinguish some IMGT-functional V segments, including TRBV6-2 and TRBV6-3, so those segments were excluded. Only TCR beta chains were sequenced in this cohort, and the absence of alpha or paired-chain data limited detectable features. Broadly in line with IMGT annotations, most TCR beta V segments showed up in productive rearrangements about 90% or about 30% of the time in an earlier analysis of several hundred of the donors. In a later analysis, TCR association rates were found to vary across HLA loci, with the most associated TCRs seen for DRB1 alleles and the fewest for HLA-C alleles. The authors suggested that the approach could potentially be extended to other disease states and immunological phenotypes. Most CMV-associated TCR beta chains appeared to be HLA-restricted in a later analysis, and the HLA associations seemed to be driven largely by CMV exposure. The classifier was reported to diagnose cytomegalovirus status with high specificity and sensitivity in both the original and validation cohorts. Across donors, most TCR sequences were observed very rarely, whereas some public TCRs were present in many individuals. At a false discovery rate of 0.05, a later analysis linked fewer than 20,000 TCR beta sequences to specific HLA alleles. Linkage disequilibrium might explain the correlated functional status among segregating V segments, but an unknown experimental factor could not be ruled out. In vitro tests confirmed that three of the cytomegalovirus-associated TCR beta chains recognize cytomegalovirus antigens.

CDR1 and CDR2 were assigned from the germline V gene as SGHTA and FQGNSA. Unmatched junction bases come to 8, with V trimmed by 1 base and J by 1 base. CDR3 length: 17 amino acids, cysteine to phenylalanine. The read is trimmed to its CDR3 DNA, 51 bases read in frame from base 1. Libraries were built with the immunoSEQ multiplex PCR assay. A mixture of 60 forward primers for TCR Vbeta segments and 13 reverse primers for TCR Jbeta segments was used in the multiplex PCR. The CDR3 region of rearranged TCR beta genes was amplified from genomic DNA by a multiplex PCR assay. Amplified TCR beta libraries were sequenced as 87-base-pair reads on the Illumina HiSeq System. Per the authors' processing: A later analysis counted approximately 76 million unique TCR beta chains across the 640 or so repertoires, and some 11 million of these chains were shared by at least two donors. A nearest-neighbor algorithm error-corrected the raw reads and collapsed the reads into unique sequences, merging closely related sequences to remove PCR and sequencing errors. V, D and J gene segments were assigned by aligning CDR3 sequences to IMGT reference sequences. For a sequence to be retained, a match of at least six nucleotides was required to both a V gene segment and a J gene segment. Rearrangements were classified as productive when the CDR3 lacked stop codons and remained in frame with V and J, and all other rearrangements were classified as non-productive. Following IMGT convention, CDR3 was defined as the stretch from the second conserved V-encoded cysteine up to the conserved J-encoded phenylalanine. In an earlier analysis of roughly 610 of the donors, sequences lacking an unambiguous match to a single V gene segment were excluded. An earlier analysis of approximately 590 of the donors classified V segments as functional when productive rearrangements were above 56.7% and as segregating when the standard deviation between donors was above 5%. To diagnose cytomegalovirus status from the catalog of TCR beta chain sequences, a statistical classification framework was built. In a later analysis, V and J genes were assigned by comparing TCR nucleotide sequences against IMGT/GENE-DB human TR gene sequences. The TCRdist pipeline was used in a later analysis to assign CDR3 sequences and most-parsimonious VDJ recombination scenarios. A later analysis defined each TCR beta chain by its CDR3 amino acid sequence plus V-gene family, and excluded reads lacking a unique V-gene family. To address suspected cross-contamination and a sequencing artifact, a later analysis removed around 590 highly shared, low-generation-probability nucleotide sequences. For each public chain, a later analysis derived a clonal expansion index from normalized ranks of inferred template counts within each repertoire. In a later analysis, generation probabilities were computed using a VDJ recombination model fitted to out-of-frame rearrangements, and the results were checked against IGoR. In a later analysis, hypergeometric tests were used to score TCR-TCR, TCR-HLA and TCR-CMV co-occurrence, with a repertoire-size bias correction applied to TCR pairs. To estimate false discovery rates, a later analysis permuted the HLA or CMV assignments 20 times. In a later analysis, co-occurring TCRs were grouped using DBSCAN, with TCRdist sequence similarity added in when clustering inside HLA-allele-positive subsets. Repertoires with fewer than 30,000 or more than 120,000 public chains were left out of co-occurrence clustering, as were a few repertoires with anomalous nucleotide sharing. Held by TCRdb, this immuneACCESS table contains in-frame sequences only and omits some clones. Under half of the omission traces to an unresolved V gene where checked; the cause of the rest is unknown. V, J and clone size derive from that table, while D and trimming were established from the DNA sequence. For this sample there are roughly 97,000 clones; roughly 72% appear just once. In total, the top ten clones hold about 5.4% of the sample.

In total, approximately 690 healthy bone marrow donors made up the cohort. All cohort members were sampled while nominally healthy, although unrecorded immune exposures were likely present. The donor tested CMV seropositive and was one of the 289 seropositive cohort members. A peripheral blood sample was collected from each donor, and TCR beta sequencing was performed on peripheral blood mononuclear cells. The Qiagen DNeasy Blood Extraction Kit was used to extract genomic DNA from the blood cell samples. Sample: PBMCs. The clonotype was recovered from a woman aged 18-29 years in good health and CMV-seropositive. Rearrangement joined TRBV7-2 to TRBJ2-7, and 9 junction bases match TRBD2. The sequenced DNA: TGTGCCAGCAGCTTAGTGAGTGGCGGGAGGGCTTCCTACGAGCAGTACTTC. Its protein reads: CASSLVSGGRASYEQYF.